This entry is about one T cell receptor beta chain. The data were taken from a study of blood T cell repertoires in COVID-19. Whole-study context: Acute and convalescent COVID-19 samples came from the United States, Italy and Spain. Nucleic acid was either cDNA or gDNA, and it came from T cells, B-cell-depleted T cells, or PBMCs.

Methods used by the authors: For nucleated cells, counts were estimated from reference gene primer amplification. Assay: immunoSEQ multiplex PCR; the TCRdb copy retains only in-frame clones and omits some. The DNA gave D and trimming, while V, J and clone size come from that table. The table lists about 190,000 clones, approximately 79% of them singletons. The V segment lost 2 bases and the J segment 6 bases; nucleotides outside the gene matches: 17. The CDR3 runs 18 residues. The V gene's germline CDR1 is MNHEY and CDR2 SMNVEV (reference sequence). The receptor was derived from a woman between 50 and 59 years old with acute or convalescent COVID-19. The V gene is TRBV27, the J gene TRBJ2-3; 7 bases map to TRBD2. The sequenced sample consisted of peripheral blood. CDR3 sequence: CASSLPPSAGAPGDTQYF. The CDR3 bases are TGTGCCAGCAGTTTACCCCCCTCGGCGGGAGCCCCGGGGGATACGCAGTATTTT.